Following are 9 T cell receptor beta chains from one sample sequenced in a study of molecular identifiers for immune sequencing clone quantification. TCRdb recomputed calls from the PCR reads with MiXCR, one row per CDR3 protein. The repertoire has 300,000 to 350,000 distinct CDR3 sequences, over 20% of them found once; the top ten carry 0.7% to 0.9%. Specimen: naive CD8+ T cells from blood, with Jurkat cell RNA spiked in. Regarding subset: FACS-sorted CD8+CD4-CCR7+CD45RA+ naive T cells. Receptor source: a human donor in good health. Some libraries in this study had Jurkat cell RNA spiked in.

The chain recombines TRBV2 with TRBJ1-1; D ambiguous. Deletions cut 1 base from V and 1 base from J, with 7 bases between. The germline V gene has CDR1 SNHLY and CDR2 FYNNEI. The length of the CDR3 is 14 residues. The CDR3 coding sequence is TGTGCCAGCAGTGAAGAATTCGGGAACACTGAAGCTTTCTTT. Amino acid sequence: CASSEEFGNTEAFF.

Remarks on this clonotype: A read error may explain this, as a much larger clone is one base away. The rearrangement uses TRBV5-6 and TRBJ1-1, with 8 positions matching TRBD1. Losses at the gene ends were 7 bases for V and 6 bases for J; bases not matched to a gene: 14. The germline gives CDR1 SGHDT, CDR2 YYEEEE. The CDR3 consists of 15 residues. The CDR3: CASGVGQGPIPEAFF. The CDR3 nucleotides are TGTGCCAGCGGCGTTGGACAGGGCCCGATCCCTGAAGCTTTCTTT.

The chain recombines TRBV19 with TRBJ2-2; D perhaps matches TRBD1 (7 bases). The CDR3 is 15 residues long. CDR1 and CDR2 from the germline V gene are LNHDA and SQIVND (reference sequence). Trimming took off 3 bases at V and 8 bases at J, with 16 bases between the two ends. In nucleotides, the CDR3 is TGTGCCAGTAGTATCGGGACAGCGGGTTCTGGGGAGCTGTTTTTT. Translating it yields CASSIGTAGSGELFF.

Points on this clonotype: This may stem from a read error, because a much larger clone lies one nucleotide away. The J gene is TRBJ2-1, the V gene TRBV7-9; TRBD2 agrees at 10 bases. This CDR3 has 15 residues. Germline V gene lookup returns CDR1 SEHNR and CDR2 FQNEAQ (reference sequence). The CDR3 loop reads CASSLSSGGNNERFF. The CDR3 DNA is TGTGCCAGCAGCTTATCTAGCGGGGGAAACAATGAGCGGTTCTTC.

The rearrangement uses TRBV14 and TRBJ2-1; tentative D call: TRBD1 (5 bases). Trimming stripped 3 bases from V and 9 bases from J, with 12 bases between. Germline CDR1 SGHDN, CDR2 FVKESK. The CDR3 sequence is 13 residues long. The CDR3 sequence is CASSHVRGPEQFF. The CDR3 DNA sequence: TGTGCCAGCAGCCACGTTAGGGGTCCTGAGCAGTTCTTC.

This clonotype was observed at least ten times. The J gene is TRBJ2-7, the V gene TRBV15, with TRBD1 matching over 7 bases. V shed 5 bases, J shed 4 bases, and the junction held 5 bases outside the gene matches. CDR3 length: 13 amino acids. CDR1 and CDR2 from the germline V gene are LNHNV and YYDKDF (reference sequence). Here the CDR3 reads CATSEGRGYEQYF. CDR3 DNA: TGTGCCACCAGCGAAGGCAGGGGGTACGAGCAGTACTTC.

This clonotype occurred many times. The chain has TRBV7-6 and TRBJ2-3; 7 bases agree with TRBD1. The germline V gene encodes CDR1 SGHVS and CDR2 FNYEAQ. The length of the CDR3 is 13 residues. V lost 5 bases, J lost 4 bases, and 3 bases stayed unmatched. The CDR3 sequence is CASSEGGSDTQYF. The CDR3 DNA sequence: TGTGCCAGCAGCGAAGGGGGCTCAGATACGCAGTATTTT.

This clonotype was counted a few times. The rearrangement joins TRBV11-2 to TRBJ2-1; 8 bases agree with TRBD1. The V and J ends lost 2 bases and 8 bases, in that order; junction bases with no gene match: 8. CDR3 length: 15 residues. Germline assignment: CDR1 SGHAT and CDR2 FQNNGV. The CDR3 DNA reads as TGTGCCAGCAGCTTATCCCGGACAGGGTTCGATGAGCAGTTCTTC. It codes for CASSLSRTGFDEQFF.

This clonotype was counted many times. The conserved phenylalanine or tryptophan is not found at the CDR3 terminus, so this likely reflects a read error. The limits of the CDR3 on the DNA are not certain, so only TCRdb's listed CDR3 is given. CDR3 region: CASSLIPVGEARMAGLEL. The chain couples TRBV7-2 to TRBJ2-3; the D segment call TRBD1 is taken from the table without a DNA check. Germline loops: CDR1 SGHTA, CDR2 FQGNSA. A total of 18 residues make up the CDR3, ends included.